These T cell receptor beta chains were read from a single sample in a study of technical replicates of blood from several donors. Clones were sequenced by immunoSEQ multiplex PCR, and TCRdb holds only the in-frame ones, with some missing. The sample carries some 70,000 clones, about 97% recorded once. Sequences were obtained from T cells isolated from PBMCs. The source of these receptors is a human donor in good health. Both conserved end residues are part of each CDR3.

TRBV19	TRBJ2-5	CASSQQGQETQYF
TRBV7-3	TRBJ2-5	CASSLTAQETQYF
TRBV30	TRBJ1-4	CAWSVLRSTNEKLFF
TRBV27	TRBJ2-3	CASSPTIATSGKARTDTQYF
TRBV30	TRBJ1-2	CAWSVQGSYGYTF
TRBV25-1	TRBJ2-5	CASSDDILAKETQYF
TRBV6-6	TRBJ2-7	CASRLETGREQYF
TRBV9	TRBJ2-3	CASSPLGAGGLPDTQYF
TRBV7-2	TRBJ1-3	CASKQSSGNTIYF
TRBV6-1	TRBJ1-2	CASSVLAIGTINYGYTF
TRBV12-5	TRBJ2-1	CASGPPTSGRGYNEQFF
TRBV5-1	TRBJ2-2	CASSFTAGGTGELFF
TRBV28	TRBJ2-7	CASSFTGYEQYF
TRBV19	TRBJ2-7	CASSISHRSSYEQYF
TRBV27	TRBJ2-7	CASSLGQIYEQYF
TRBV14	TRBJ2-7	CASSHALYEQYF
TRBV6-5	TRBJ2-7	CASSYSITSGRNEQYF
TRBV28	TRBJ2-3	CASHPRTSGLRGDTQYF
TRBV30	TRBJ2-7	CAWALDRVVDEQYF
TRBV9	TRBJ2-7	CASSVNTAITYEQYF
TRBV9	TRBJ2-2	CASSVLAVINTGELFF
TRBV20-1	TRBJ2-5	CSARVRETQYF
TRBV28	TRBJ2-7	CASSFGDAYEQYF
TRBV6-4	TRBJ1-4	CASSNTGEKLFF
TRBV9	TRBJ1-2	CASSDTGTGGDGYTF
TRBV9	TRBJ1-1	CASSFQGGYTEAFF
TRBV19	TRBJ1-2	CASSISRQELIYGYTF
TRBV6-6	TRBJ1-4	CASSYRGPDEKLFF
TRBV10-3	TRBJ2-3	CAISESEAGDTQYF
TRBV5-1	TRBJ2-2	CASSLGQNTGELFF
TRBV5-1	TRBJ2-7	CASSLVVTGSEQYF
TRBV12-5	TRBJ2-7	CASGLGTSGRVYEQYF
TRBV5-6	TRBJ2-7	CASSFELAGDEQYF
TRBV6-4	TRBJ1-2	CASSESGRDGYTF
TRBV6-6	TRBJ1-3	CASSYSADLTGNTIYF
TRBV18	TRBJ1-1	CASSWAIKDGATEAFF
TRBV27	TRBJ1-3	CASSTTGWVGNTIYF
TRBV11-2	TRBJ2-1	CASSSLQGTTYNEQFF
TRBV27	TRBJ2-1	CASLGGINEQFF
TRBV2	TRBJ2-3	CASMDRSSTDTQYF
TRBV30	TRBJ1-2	CAWSAGGKGYTF
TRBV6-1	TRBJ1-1	CASRTRQGTNTEAFF
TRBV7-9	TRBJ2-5	CASSQTGTGVQETQYF
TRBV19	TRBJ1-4	CASSIASGTGNEKLFF
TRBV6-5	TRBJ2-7	CASSRQGENEQYF
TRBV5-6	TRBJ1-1	CASSLADGGISRKAFF
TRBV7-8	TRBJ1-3	CASSWRVGEVLSGNTIYF
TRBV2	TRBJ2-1	CASSDGGTSPKQFF
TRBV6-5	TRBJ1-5	CASSYNSNQPQHF
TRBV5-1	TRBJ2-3	CASSLGVAADTQYF
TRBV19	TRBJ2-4	CASSIPPGSDKNIQYF
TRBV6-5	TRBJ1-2	CASSPLRTRPYGYTF
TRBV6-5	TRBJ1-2	CASSSIAGYSGYTF
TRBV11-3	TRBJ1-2	CASSHTTGNYGYTF
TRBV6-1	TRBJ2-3	CASSEIEDTQYF
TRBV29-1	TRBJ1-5	CSVAGDRDNQPQHF
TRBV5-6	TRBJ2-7	CASSPGQDSTYEQYF